These T cell receptor beta chains were read from a single sample in a study of hypomethylating agent response in myelodysplastic syndrome. Sequencing was performed with immunoSEQ multiplex PCR; in TCRdb, only in-frame clones are kept and a portion is missing. Of a few thousand clones listed, 75% to 90% are singletons. The sequencing here drew on bone marrow, taken before or after starting hypomethylating agent treatment for myelodysplastic syndrome (not recorded which). These receptors were collected from a human donor with myelodysplastic syndrome. Both conserved end residues are part of each CDR3. D genes are given only for firm matches.

d_gene	v_gene	j_gene	CDR3aa
.	TRBV19	TRBJ2-6	CASREDMGFSGANVLTF
TRBD1	TRBV11-3	TRBJ1-1	CASSFDTGQGMNTEAFF
.	TRBV7-6	TRBJ1-3	CASSFTAGGAGNTIYF
.	TRBV28	TRBJ2-7	CASSLEEPNYEQYF
.	TRBV30	TRBJ2-7	CAWSATGLYEQYF
TRBD1	TRBV13	TRBJ1-2	CASSLRGQGRNYGYTF
TRBD2	TRBV28	TRBJ2-1	CASSLSGGAHEQFF
TRBD1	TRBV5-1	TRBJ1-1	CASSFPDRVNTEAFF
.	TRBV6-1	TRBJ1-5	CATAGREYNQPQHF
.	TRBV2	TRBJ1-6	CASILSSYNSPLHF
.	TRBV6-4	TRBJ2-7	CVSIDRPSYEQYF
.	TRBV7-8	TRBJ1-1	CASSLGSGLTEAFF
.	TRBV25-1	TRBJ2-7	CASSRGYEQYF
TRBD1	TRBV5-4	TRBJ1-6	CASSSGQANSPLHF
.	TRBV27	TRBJ1-2	CASSSFTGSRGYTF
TRBD1	TRBV7-8	TRBJ2-7	CASSEGQAYEQYF
TRBD1	TRBV10-3	TRBJ2-7	CAISPRDRAYEQYF
.	TRBV6-5	TRBJ1-6	CASSYRVDNKGPLHF
TRBD2	TRBV11-3	TRBJ2-2	CASRSGLAEYTGELFF
.	TRBV7-2	TRBJ1-5	CASTPSSNQPQHF
TRBD2	TRBV5-4	TRBJ2-3	CASSLGGGSADTQYF
.	TRBV4-3	TRBJ2-3	CASSQAGDTDTQYF
.	TRBV7-6	TRBJ1-1	CASGAAGARAEAFF
TRBD1	TRBV6-5	TRBJ2-5	CASSSTQTGTETQYF
TRBD1	TRBV7-9	TRBJ1-6	CASSPPGGNSPLHF
.	TRBV28	TRBJ1-4	CASSRIFGVKGKEKLFF
TRBD2	TRBV7-9	TRBJ2-3	CASSRGGASDTQYF
.	TRBV2	TRBJ1-1	CASSEGRQVF
.	TRBV28	TRBJ1-6	CASSFSSYNSPLHF
.	TRBV7-2	TRBJ1-1	CASSFGVGEAFF
.	TRBV9	TRBJ2-5	CASTRALGETQYF
.	TRBV15	TRBJ1-4	CATSRSPTTATNEKLFF
.	TRBV15	TRBJ1-2	CATSRDYPSRGYNYGYTF
TRBD1	TRBV9	TRBJ1-1	CASGTGGTEAFF
.	TRBV28	TRBJ1-4	CASSPRTMTNEKLFF
TRBD1	TRBV11-2	TRBJ2-1	CASSEDRADEQFF
.	TRBV5-6	TRBJ2-7	CASSLVSQTLYEQYF
.	TRBV30	TRBJ2-7	CAWSVAGEQYF
.	TRBV7-8	TRBJ2-3	CASSFVGALTDTQYF
.	TRBV10-3	TRBJ1-1	CAISESVDDTEAFF
.	TRBV2	TRBJ2-1	CASSDQAVDEQFF